This TCR beta chain came from a study of blood T cells in healthy people across ages. Study context: About one barcoded beta molecule per two T cells was the capture yield of template switching. General study points: Comparison with aged donors showed that long-lived donors had more naive CD4+ cells and higher diversity.

The CDR3 consists of 14 residues. Trimming took 6 bases from V and 13 from J; bases not matched to a gene: 18. Germline V gene lookup returns CDR1 DFQATT and CDR2 SNEGSKA (reference sequence). Comments on this clonotype: Its antigen is undetermined.

Together with a sample-barcoded 5' primer, a J-beta primer mix was included in a second PCR lasting about 6 to 11 cycles. TCRdb reanalysed the 5' RACE reads using MiXCR and keeps one entry per CDR3 protein. Among 700,000 to 900,000 distinct CDR3 sequences listed, 53% were seen once. Isolated per sample were at least 6.5 million PBMCs. This sequence joins TRBV20-1 and TRBJ2-4; the match to TRBD2 covers 7 bases. The specimen was blood. The sequence derives from a man older than 75 in good health. The CDR3 nucleotides are TGCAGTGCCACGGGACTACAGGCGCGGGATGAGCAGTACTTC. Its translation: CSATGLQARDEQYF.